The next 27 T cell receptor beta chains were all read from a single sample in a study of vaccination and CD4 T cells after COVID-19. The Oncomine TCR Beta short-read assay sequenced DNA from cultured CD4+ T cells. TCRdb reanalysed the PCR reads using MiXCR and keeps one entry per CDR3 protein. The table records fewer than 20,000 distinct CDR3 sequences, under 60% of them present only once. Which antigens these TCRs recognize remains unknown. Treatment specified: approximately nine-day PBMC culture with coronavirus spike peptide pools or control peptides (ViraFEST assay). The input for sequencing was CD4+ T cells from blood, cultured in vitro, taken before SARS-CoV-2 vaccination. Receptor source: a human donor who had recovered from COVID-19.

The chain employs TRBV2 and TRBJ2-1; the D gene is possibly TRBD2 (5 bases). This CDR3 comprises 13 residues. CDR1 and CDR2 from the germline V gene are SNHLY and FYNNEI. V lost 3 bases and J 5 bases, leaving 8 bases between the germline ends. The CDR3 DNA is TGTGCCAGCAGTGATGAGAGGGACAATGAGCAGTTCTTC. Its protein product is CASSDERDNEQFF.

This clonotype showed up just a few times. This chain links TRBV15 with TRBJ2-1; no firm D call. V was pared by 5 bases and J by 7 bases, with 15 bases between. This CDR3 has 14 amino acids. From germline, CDR1 is LNHNV and CDR2 YYDKDF (reference sequence). This CDR3 reads CATSLELRLNEQFF. The CDR3 bases are TGTGCCACCAGCTTGGAGCTTCGGCTTAATGAGCAGTTCTTC.

The chain is built from TRBV10-2 and TRBJ1-4, with a possible D match to TRBD1 (5 bases). V lost 10 bases to trimming and J lost 3 bases, with 12 bases between them. The CDR3 has 13 residues. The V gene's germline CDR1 is WSHSY and CDR2 SAAADI. CDR3 coding DNA: TGCGCCACCCAGTTGGGACCTAATGAAAAACTGTTTTTT. It yields the protein CATQLGPNEKLFF.

The chain is built from TRBV5-4 and TRBJ2-5; possibly TRBD1 for D (6 bases). Germline CDR1 reads SGHNT; CDR2 reads YYREEE (reference sequence). V was shortened by 0 bases and J by 2 bases, with 17 bases between the two germline ends. CDR3 length: 17 amino acids. The CDR3 here is CASSLGMGHAPQETQYF. CDR3 coding DNA: TGTGCCAGCAGCTTGGGTATGGGACACGCACCGCAAGAGACCCAGTACTTC.

This rearrangement joins TRBV7-2 to TRBJ1-1; no clear D. Germline CDR1 and CDR2: SGHTA and FQGNSA. This CDR3 has 14 residues. The V gene lost 1 base and the J gene lost 5 bases, with 11 bases spanning the gap. The DNA for the CDR3 is TGTGCCAGCAGCTTAGGTCCAAGAGGAACTGAAGCTTTCTTT. It encodes CASSLGPRGTEAFF. The full variable domain, with the rest looked up from reference TRBV7-2 and TRBJ1-1, is GAGVSQSPSNKVTEKGKDVELRCDPISGHTALYWYRQSLGQGLEFLIYFQGNSAPDKSGLPSDRFSAERTGGSVSTLTIQRTQQEDSAVYLCASSLGPRGTEAFFGQGTRLTVV.

This chain connects TRBV15 to TRBJ1-6; 11 positions agree with TRBD1. The CDR3 is 16 amino acids. The trim removed 3 bases at V and 10 bases at J, leaving 8 bases unmatched. The germline gives CDR1 LNHNV, CDR2 YYDKDF (reference sequence). The CDR3 region is CATSRDAGTGGSPLHF. Here the CDR3 DNA reads TGTGCCACCAGCAGGGATGCCGGGACAGGGGGATCACCCCTCCACTTT.

This clonotype was observed a few times. This chain uses TRBV2 with TRBJ2-7, with 8 bases matching TRBD2. Germline CDR1 SNHLY, CDR2 FYNNEI. The trim removed 2 bases at V and 2 bases at J, leaving 11 bases unmatched. The CDR3 totals 17 residues. The CDR3 loop reads CASSELDWAGGPYEQYF. The CDR3 DNA reads as TGTGCCAGCAGTGAATTGGATTGGGCGGGAGGACCCTACGAGCAGTACTTC.

The gene calls are TRBV5-6 and TRBJ1-5; perhaps TRBD1 as D (5 bases). Germline V gene lookup returns CDR1 SGHDT and CDR2 YYEEEE. Trimming left V 4 bases short and J 3 bases short, with 14 bases between. The CDR3 length is 15 residues. CDR3 sequence (DNA): TGTGCCAGCAGCCGACGAGGGGCCCCCAATCAGCCCCAGCATTTT. Protein sequence: CASSRRGAPNQPQHF.

This chain joins TRBV6-2 or TRBV6-3 and TRBJ1-5, with a possible D match to TRBD1 (5 bases). This CDR3 region has 14 residues. Per germline, CDR1 MNHEY and CDR2 SVGEGT. Trimming stripped 7 bases from V and 3 bases from J, with 13 bases between. CDR3 region: CASKAGTLNQPQHF. As DNA, the CDR3 is TGTGCCAGCAAGGCAGGGACGCTCAATCAGCCCCAGCATTTT.

This clonotype was recorded a few times. The chain couples TRBV6-2 or TRBV6-3 to TRBJ1-5; D possibly corresponds to TRBD1 (6 bases). V shed 8 bases and J shed 5 bases, with 19 bases lying between them. Germline V gene sequence: CDR1 MNHEY, CDR2 SVGEGT. This CDR3 comprises 15 residues. CDR3 DNA sequence: TGTGCCAGCGGGGACCCGGGACAAGGACATCAGCCCCAGCATTTT. Its translation: CASGDPGQGHQPQHF.

There are a few counts of this clonotype. The chain couples TRBV20-1 to TRBJ1-5; D unresolved. CDR1 and CDR2 (germline): DFQATT, SNEGSKA (reference sequence). The CDR3 consists of 15 residues. V lost 5 bases, J lost 3 bases, and 17 bases lay in between. The chain's CDR3 is CSAFTPEPPNQPQHF. CDR3 coding DNA: TGCAGTGCTTTTACACCGGAACCACCCAATCAGCCCCAGCATTTT.

This clonotype occurred a few times. The chain links TRBV28 to TRBJ2-3, with no clear D. The CDR3 loop spans 14 amino acids. Trimming cost V 2 bases and J 1 base, with 7 bases left between them. Germline-derived CDR1 and CDR2 are MDHEN and SYDVKM. The DNA for the CDR3 is TGTGCCAGCAGTTTAAGAGGTGGCACAGATACGCAGTATTTT. Protein product: CASSLRGGTDTQYF.

The V and J genes are TRBV12-3 or TRBV12-4 and TRBJ2-5; D uncertain. Trimming pared 6 bases from V and 2 bases from J, leaving 7 bases between. The CDR3 runs to 12 residues. CDR3 residues: CASSLQQETQYF. The CDR3 nucleotides are TGTGCCAGCAGCCTACAACAAGAGACCCAGTACTTC.

The sample holds a few counts of this clonotype. J is TRBJ2-7 and V is TRBV20-1, with TRBD2 identical over 10 bases. Germline V lookup: CDR1 DFQATT, CDR2 SNEGSKA (reference sequence). This CDR3 spans 15 amino acids. J was trimmed by 4 bases and V by 4 bases; bases with no gene match: 10. The CDR3 DNA is TGCAGTGCTAACCACCGATCTAGCGGGAGTTACGAGCAGTACTTC. As protein: CSANHRSSGSYEQYF.

This rearrangement joins TRBV12-3 or TRBV12-4 to TRBJ2-7; TRBD2 matches at 8 bases. The V and J ends lost 3 bases and 3 bases, in that order; junction bases with no gene match: 4. The CDR3 is 14 amino acids. Here the CDR3 DNA reads TGTGCCAGCAGTTTCTGGCGGGGGGTCTACGAGCAGTACTTC. It codes for CASSFWRGVYEQYF.

CDR3 amino acids: CASSFDRLGYGYTF. The CDR3 coding sequence is TGTGCCAGCAGCTTTGACAGGCTTGGCTATGGCTACACCTTC. The V call is TRBV12-3 or TRBV12-4, the J call TRBJ1-2; possible D gene TRBD1, 6 bases. The CDR3 covers 14 residues. V lost 6 bases and J 4 bases, leaving 15 bases between the germline ends.

The rearrangement links TRBV7-2 to TRBJ2-3, with 11 nucleotides matching TRBD1. The CDR3 contains 16 residues. Trimming removed 5 bases from V and 3 bases from J; junction bases left unmatched: 7. The germline V gene has CDR1 SGHTA and CDR2 FQGNSA. The CDR3, as DNA: TGTGCCAGCAGCCCTAGGACAGGGGGCAGGACAGATACGCAGTATTTT. As protein: CASSPRTGGRTDTQYF.

The rearrangement uses TRBV6-2 or TRBV6-3 and TRBJ2-3, with 13 bases matching TRBD2. Germline loops: CDR1 MNHEY, CDR2 SVGEGT. This CDR3 contains 17 residues. V shed 4 bases and J 3 bases; nucleotides not matched to a gene: 7. DNA for the CDR3: TGTGCCAGCAGTTCCGGACTAGCGGGAGAGGGAACAGATACGCAGTATTTT. It specifies CASSSGLAGEGTDTQYF.

The chain couples TRBV2 to TRBJ1-1; 7 bases are a match to TRBD1. Trimming took 3 bases from V and 2 from J; bases not matched to a gene: 6. CDR1 and CDR2 (germline): SNHLY, FYNNEI. CDR3 length: 15 residues. Written as DNA, the CDR3 is TGTGCCAGCAGTGAGTTCGCAGGGGGTAACACTGAAGCTTTCTTT. This gives the protein CASSEFAGGNTEAFF.

This clonotype has just a few counts. V is TRBV6-1 and J is TRBJ2-7, with 11 positions matching TRBD2. In germline, CDR1 is MNHNS, CDR2 SASEGT. With 6 bases clipped from V and 4 bases from J, the junction kept 8 bases outside the gene matches. CDR3 length: 15 residues. The CDR3 DNA sequence: TGTGCCAGCAGGCCCCAACTAGCGGGAGCATACGAGCAGTACTTC. It is translated as CASRPQLAGAYEQYF.

V and J are TRBV20-1 and TRBJ2-3; a possible D gene is TRBD2 (5 bases). The germline CDR1 and CDR2 sequences are DFQATT and SNEGSKA (reference sequence). The germline V and J ends were trimmed by 7 bases and 6 bases, with 8 bases remaining between them. The CDR3 covers 10 residues. CDR3 protein: CSVSEDTQYF. CDR3 DNA sequence: TGCAGTGTTAGCGAGGATACGCAGTATTTT.

V usage is TRBV28 and J usage is TRBJ1-5; D may be TRBD1 (5 bases). The CDR3 sequence is 15 residues long. Germline CDR1 and CDR2: MDHEN and SYDVKM. Trimming took 11 bases from V and 2 from J, leaving 19 bases between them. The CDR3 coding sequence is TGTGCCGCCCAACCCCGGGGCTCGGGCAATCAGCCCCAGCATTTT. It yields the protein CAAQPRGSGNQPQHF. The entire variable domain, with the rest obtained from reference TRBV28 and TRBJ1-5, is as follows: DVKVTQSSRYLVKRTGEKVFLECVQDMDHENMFWYRQDPGLGLRLIYFSYDVKMKEKGDIPEGYSVSREKKERFSLILESASTNQTSMYLCAAQPRGSGNQPQHFGDGTRLSIL.

The chain links TRBV7-9 to TRBJ2-3; 7 nucleotides agree with TRBD2. Germline-derived CDR1 and CDR2 are SEHNR and FQNEAQ (reference sequence). The V gene end was trimmed by 5 bases and the J gene end by 0 bases; junction bases not matched to a gene: 11. CDR3 length: 17 amino acids. This chain's CDR3 is CASSLLSGRGSTDTQYF. CDR3 nucleotide sequence: TGTGCCAGCAGCCTCCTCTCAGGGCGGGGGAGCACAGATACGCAGTATTTT.

CDR3 sequence (DNA): TGTGCCTGGAGTGACGTCGGCGTGGGGGCTACGCAGTATTTT. Translated, it gives CAWSDVGVGATQYF. V usage is TRBV30 and J usage is TRBJ2-3, with D perhaps TRBD1 (6 bases). The CDR3 totals 14 residues. Trimming removed 1 base at V and 8 bases at J, with 16 bases between. Germline CDR1 is GTSNPN and CDR2 is SVGIG (reference sequence).

V is TRBV14 and J is TRBJ1-3, with 9 bases matching TRBD1. CDR3 size: 14 residues. The V segment lost 0 bases and the J segment 16 bases; nucleotides outside the gene matches: 10. CDR1 and CDR2 (germline): SGHDN, FVKESK. The CDR3 loop reads CASSQDGQGRVIYF. DNA of the CDR3: TGTGCCAGCAGCCAAGACGGACAGGGGAGAGTCATTTATTTT.

The chain recombines TRBV20-1 with TRBJ2-5; the match to TRBD2 covers 11 bases. The V gene end was trimmed by 2 bases and the J gene end by 3 bases; junction bases not matched to a gene: 14. CDR1 is DFQATT, CDR2 SNEGSKA, per germline (reference sequence). This CDR3 spans 18 amino acids. CDR3 in DNA: TGCAGTGCTAGAATAGCGGGAGGGCGAGTTCGGATCGAAGAGACCCAGTACTTC. Translated, it gives CSARIAGGRVRIEETQYF.

V and J are TRBV5-1 and TRBJ2-7; the match to TRBD2 covers 10 bases. Trimming took 6 bases from V and 5 from J; bases not matched to a gene: 8. The CDR3 spans 14 residues. The germline gives CDR1 SGHRS, CDR2 YFSETQ. The CDR3 loop reads CASKAGTSADEQYF. The CDR3 coding sequence is TGCGCCAGCAAGGCCGGGACTAGCGCCGACGAGCAGTACTTC. Filled out from reference TRBV5-1 and TRBJ2-7, the complete variable domain reads KAGVTQTPRYLIKTRGQQVTLSCSPISGHRSVSWYQQTPGQGLQFLFEYFSETQRNKGNFPGRFSGRQFSNSRSEMNVSTLELGDSALYLCASKAGTSADEQYFGPGTRLTVT.